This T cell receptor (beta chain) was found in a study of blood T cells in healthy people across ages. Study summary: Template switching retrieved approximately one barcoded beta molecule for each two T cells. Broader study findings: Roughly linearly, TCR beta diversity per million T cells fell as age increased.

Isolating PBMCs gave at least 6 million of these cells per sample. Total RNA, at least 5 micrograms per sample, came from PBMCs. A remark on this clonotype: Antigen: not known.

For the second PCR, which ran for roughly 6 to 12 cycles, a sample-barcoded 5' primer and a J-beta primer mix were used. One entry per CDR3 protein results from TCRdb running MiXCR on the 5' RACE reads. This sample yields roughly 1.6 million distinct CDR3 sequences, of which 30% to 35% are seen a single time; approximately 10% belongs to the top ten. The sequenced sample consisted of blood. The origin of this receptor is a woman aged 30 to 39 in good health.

The CDR3, as DNA: TGCGCCAGCAGCTTCGGGACCCCTCTTGGTGAGCAGTTCTTC. This encodes CASSFGTPLGEQFF. The chain couples TRBV5-1 to TRBJ2-1; possibly TRBD1 or TRBD2 for D (5 bases each). Trimming pared 2 bases from V and 9 bases from J, leaving 15 bases between. The CDR3 covers 14 residues. Looked up from germline, CDR1 is SGHRS and CDR2 is YFSETQ.